This TCR beta chain emerged from a study of human thymus T cells. Study results and caveats: There appeared to be biased usage of V and J genes in thymic and blood repertoires.

The table came from immunoSEQ multiplex PCR; TCRdb's copy has only in-frame clones and leaves some out. The data show tens of thousands of clones, about 93% seen once. On this clone itself: Its antigen remains unknown.

The CDR3 is 18 residues long. Trimming removed 0 bases at V and 5 bases at J, with 20 bases between. Germline V gives CDR1 WNHNN, CDR2 SYGVQD (reference sequence). Samples came from healthy Finnish infants during open corrective cardiac surgery. During surgery, 0.5-1 mL peripheral blood was drawn from four of eight donors. This sequence joins TRBV10-1 and TRBJ1-3; tentative D call: TRBD1 (5 bases). This TCR came from a boy less than two years old with a congenital heart defect but otherwise immunologically healthy. The specimen was blood. The CDR3 protein is CASSESTRGGVIRNTIYF. The CDR3, as DNA: TGCGCCAGCAGTGAGTCGACTCGGGGGGGGGTTATCCGAAACACCATATATTTT.